The rows below give T cell receptor beta chains drawn from one sample of a study of blood T cells in healthy people across ages. TCRdb processed the 5' RACE reads anew with MiXCR; each CDR3 protein has one entry. The sample consists of about 1.6 million distinct CDR3 sequences, about 32% of them appearing once. The sequencing input was blood. The origin of the receptors is a woman in her thirties in good health. Both conserved end residues are part of each CDR3.

j_gene: TRBJ2-7; v_gene: TRBV20-1; CDR3aa: CSGEGLAGAYEQYF
j_gene: TRBJ1-2; v_gene: TRBV6-2/TRBV6-3; CDR3aa: CASIKSGGRNYGYTF
j_gene: TRBJ1-4; v_gene: TRBV5-5; CDR3aa: CVSRLGASTNEKLFF
j_gene: TRBJ2-5; v_gene: TRBV20-1; CDR3aa: CSATGRGSGEYQETQYF
j_gene: TRBJ2-5; v_gene: TRBV20-1; CDR3aa: CSARDPSGVETQYF
j_gene: TRBJ2-7; v_gene: TRBV9; CDR3aa: CASSVGGSGSSYEQYF
j_gene: TRBJ1-5; v_gene: TRBV7-9; CDR3aa: CASQRGGTAPGSNQPQHF
j_gene: TRBJ1-1; v_gene: TRBV14; CDR3aa: CASSHRKSMNTEAFF
j_gene: TRBJ1-1; v_gene: TRBV5-6; CDR3aa: CASIPSRLNTEAFF
j_gene: TRBJ2-4; v_gene: TRBV2; CDR3aa: CAGRERVAKNIQYF
j_gene: TRBJ2-7; v_gene: TRBV9; CDR3aa: CASGTIYEQYF
j_gene: TRBJ2-5; v_gene: TRBV2; CDR3aa: CASSVYRTEQETQYF
j_gene: TRBJ1-5; v_gene: TRBV12-3/TRBV12-4; CDR3aa: CASSPQGRGDQPQHF
j_gene: TRBJ1-2; v_gene: TRBV7-8; CDR3aa: CASSLGGGQPLGGYTF
j_gene: TRBJ2-3; v_gene: TRBV4-2; CDR3aa: CASSQVAGTRDTQYF
j_gene: TRBJ2-7; v_gene: TRBV4-2; CDR3aa: CASSPGSLDPPYEQYF
j_gene: TRBJ2-1; v_gene: TRBV7-2; CDR3aa: CASTEYNEQFF
j_gene: TRBJ2-7; v_gene: TRBV27; CDR3aa: CASSLSPTYSGSLYEQYF
j_gene: TRBJ2-7; v_gene: TRBV29-1; CDR3aa: CSVEKAGGAYEQYF
j_gene: TRBJ1-2; v_gene: TRBV6-6; CDR3aa: CASSSTFAAGVGYTF
j_gene: TRBJ2-2; v_gene: TRBV25-1; CDR3aa: CASKGGTGELFF
j_gene: TRBJ2-5; v_gene: TRBV5-6; CDR3aa: CASSLRLAPIPGTQYF
j_gene: TRBJ1-1; v_gene: TRBV27; CDR3aa: CASSLLGRGANTEAFF
j_gene: TRBJ1-5; v_gene: TRBV14; CDR3aa: CASSQVGLGQPQHF
j_gene: TRBJ2-7; v_gene: TRBV7-3; CDR3aa: CASSLNLRGMTSDEQYF
j_gene: TRBJ2-1; v_gene: TRBV12-3/TRBV12-4; CDR3aa: CASSLFPSGRFNEQFF
j_gene: TRBJ1-1; v_gene: TRBV3-1; CDR3aa: CASRLTGRNTEAFF
j_gene: TRBJ2-2; v_gene: TRBV6-5; CDR3aa: CASSYTGGSGELFF
j_gene: TRBJ2-7; v_gene: TRBV7-8; CDR3aa: CASSWEGLEQYF
j_gene: TRBJ2-1; v_gene: TRBV20-1; CDR3aa: CSAVARSGTYNGQFF
j_gene: TRBJ1-1; v_gene: TRBV27; CDR3aa: CASSTLPGTGANTEAFF
j_gene: TRBJ2-7; v_gene: TRBV15; CDR3aa: CATSIRGSYEQYF
j_gene: TRBJ2-4; v_gene: TRBV20-1; CDR3aa: CSAYGPIAKNIQYF
j_gene: TRBJ2-2; v_gene: TRBV24-1; CDR3aa: CATSDWVASGSAGELFF
j_gene: TRBJ2-3; v_gene: TRBV29-1; CDR3aa: CSVRGGREDGEGTQYF
j_gene: TRBJ1-2; v_gene: TRBV5-5; CDR3aa: CASSQGPTDGYTF
j_gene: TRBJ2-5; v_gene: TRBV10-3; CDR3aa: CAISERGAAQETQYF
j_gene: TRBJ2-1; v_gene: TRBV9; CDR3aa: CASSVDLPHEQFF
j_gene: TRBJ1-4; v_gene: TRBV27; CDR3aa: CASSLRRQGSEKLFF
j_gene: TRBJ1-2; v_gene: TRBV4-1; CDR3aa: CASSQDRGLDYGYTF
j_gene: TRBJ1-5; v_gene: TRBV6-1; CDR3aa: CASRAGRSNQPQHF
j_gene: TRBJ2-7; v_gene: TRBV5-1; CDR3aa: CASSKGLAEYEQYF
j_gene: TRBJ1-2; v_gene: TRBV28; CDR3aa: CASSFPPGRGENYGYTF
j_gene: TRBJ2-1; v_gene: TRBV29-1; CDR3aa: CSVDSDSDSGSLVPYNEQFF
j_gene: TRBJ1-5; v_gene: TRBV5-5; CDR3aa: CASSLQDYSNQPQHF
j_gene: TRBJ2-6; v_gene: TRBV24-1; CDR3aa: CATSDSDRAELSGADVLTF
j_gene: TRBJ2-3; v_gene: TRBV11-2; CDR3aa: CASRSHSIHSTDTQYF
j_gene: TRBJ2-4; v_gene: TRBV18; CDR3aa: CASSSNNDNIQYF
j_gene: TRBJ2-6; v_gene: TRBV6-6; CDR3aa: CASSYPGRRTGANVLTF
j_gene: TRBJ1-1; v_gene: TRBV6-5; CDR3aa: CASRPGTWSAEAFF
j_gene: TRBJ2-7; v_gene: TRBV6-6; CDR3aa: CASSSQGGGNYEQYF
j_gene: TRBJ2-3; v_gene: TRBV20-1; CDR3aa: CSARPPGQGEDTQYF
j_gene: TRBJ1-2; v_gene: TRBV18; CDR3aa: CASSPSPGPYGYTF
j_gene: TRBJ2-1; v_gene: TRBV5-1; CDR3aa: CASSLDPYVNEQFF
j_gene: TRBJ1-1; v_gene: TRBV29-1; CDR3aa: CSDRGFFTEAFF
j_gene: TRBJ2-6; v_gene: TRBV9; CDR3aa: CASSARELAGRYSGANVLTF